This paragraph covers one TCR beta chain sequence. The junction and the germline gene differ at one end; a read error may be behind it. Enrolment of Seattle patients took place during active infection, and they were followed longitudinally. This sample was taken from a study of blood T cell repertoires in COVID-19. Study details: Samples of COVID-19 (acute and convalescent) were obtained from the United States, Italy and Spain.

Repertoires were generated with immunoSEQ multiplex PCR, while TCRdb's copy carries only in-frame clones and drops some. The sample includes approximately 60,000 clones, around 82% seen only once; the top ten take 13% to 15%. This CDR3 is 18 amino acids long. Looked up from germline, CDR1 is SGDLS and CDR2 is YYNGEE. V usage is TRBV9 and J usage is TRBJ1-6, with 8 bases lining up with TRBD1. The clonotype originates from a man aged 55-75 years with COVID-19, enrolled during active disease. Sample: peripheral blood. The chain's CDR3 is CASSGAAGQDSFNSPLHF. The CDR3 bases are TGTGCCAGCAGCGGAGCCGCGGGACAGGACTCCTTTAATTCACCCCTCCACTTT.